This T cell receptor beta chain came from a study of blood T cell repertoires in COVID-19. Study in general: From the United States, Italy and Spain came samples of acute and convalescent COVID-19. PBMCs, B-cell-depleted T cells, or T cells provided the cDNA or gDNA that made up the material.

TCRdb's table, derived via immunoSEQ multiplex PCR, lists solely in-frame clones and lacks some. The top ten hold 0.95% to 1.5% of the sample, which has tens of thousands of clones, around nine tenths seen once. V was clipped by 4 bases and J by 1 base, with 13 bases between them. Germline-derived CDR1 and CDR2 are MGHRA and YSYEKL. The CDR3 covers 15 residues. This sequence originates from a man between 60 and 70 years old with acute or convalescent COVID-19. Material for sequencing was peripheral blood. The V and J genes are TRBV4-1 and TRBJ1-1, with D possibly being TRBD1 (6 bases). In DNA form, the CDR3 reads TGCGCCAGCAGCCTCATCAGGGGCCCGAACACTGAAGCTTTCTTT. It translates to CASSLIRGPNTEAFF.